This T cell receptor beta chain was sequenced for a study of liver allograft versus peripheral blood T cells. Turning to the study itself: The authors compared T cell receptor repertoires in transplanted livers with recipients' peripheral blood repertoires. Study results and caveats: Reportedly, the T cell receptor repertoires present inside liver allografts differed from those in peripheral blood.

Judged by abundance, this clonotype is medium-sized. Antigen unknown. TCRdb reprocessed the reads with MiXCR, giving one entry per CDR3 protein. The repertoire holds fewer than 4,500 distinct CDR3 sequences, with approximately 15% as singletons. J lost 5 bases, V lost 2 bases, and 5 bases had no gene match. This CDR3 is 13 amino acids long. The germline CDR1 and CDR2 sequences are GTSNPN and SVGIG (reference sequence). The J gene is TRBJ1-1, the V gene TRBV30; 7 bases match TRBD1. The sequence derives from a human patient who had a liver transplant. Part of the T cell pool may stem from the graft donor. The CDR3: CAWSLRGRTEAFF. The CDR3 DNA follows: TGTGCCTGGAGTTTGAGGGGGCGGACTGAAGCTTTCTTT.